These 25 T cell receptor beta chains share one sample of origin, sequenced in a study of blood T cell repertoires in COVID-19. Libraries were prepared by immunoSEQ multiplex PCR; TCRdb keeps only in-frame clonotypes and omits some of them. The sample includes more than 300,000 clones, around nine tenths of them seen just once. Specimen: peripheral blood. Source of these receptors: a woman under 30 who had recovered from COVID-19.

The chain carries TRBV5-6 and TRBJ2-1, with no clear D. With 5 bases removed from V and 10 bases from J, the gap between germline ends came to 10 bases. The CDR3 is 11 amino acids. Germline V gene data show CDR1 as SGHDT and CDR2 as YYEEEE. The CDR3 DNA reads TGTGCCAGCAGTCTACCCTGGGAGCAGTTCTTC. This gives the protein CASSLPWEQFF.

The chain is built from TRBV18 and TRBJ2-5, with 10 bases identical to TRBD1. V shed 2 bases and J 7 bases; nucleotides not matched to a gene: 10. The germline V gene has CDR1 KGHSH and CDR2 LQKENI. The CDR3 has 16 residues. CDR3 sequence (DNA): TGTGCCAGCTCACCATCCGGGACAGGGGATGTGGTGACCCAGTACTTC. Protein product: CASSPSGTGDVVTQYF.

This chain joins TRBV9 and TRBJ2-3, with TRBD2 matching 10 bases. The CDR3 sequence is 16 residues long. CDR1 is SGDLS, CDR2 YYNGEE, per germline. The J segment lost 4 bases and the V segment lost 0 bases, leaving 5 bases of the junction unmatched. As DNA, the CDR3 is TGTGCCAGCAGCGTAGGAAGCGGGAGGGAGGCAGATACGCAGTATTTT. Its protein is CASSVGSGREADTQYF.

The rearrangement links TRBV2 to TRBJ1-5; TRBD1 agrees at 9 bases. The CDR3 contains 14 residues. Trimming at V came to 7 bases and at J to 6 bases, leaving 7 bases not matched to a gene. Germline V CDR1 and CDR2: SNHLY, FYNNEI. The CDR3 here is CASNGQGIVQPQHF. The CDR3 DNA reads as TGTGCCAGCAACGGACAGGGGATAGTTCAGCCCCAGCATTTT.

For the CDR3, the DNA is TGTGCCAGCATGCCTAGCGGGACCCTCCCCTACGAGCAGTACGTC. It translates to CASMPSGTLPYEQYV. This sequence joins TRBV6-5 and TRBJ2-7, with 9 bases lining up with TRBD2. CDR3 length: 15 amino acids. The germline CDR1 and CDR2 sequences are MNHEY and SVGAGI. The ends lost 7 bases at V and 2 bases at J; junction bases unmatched: 9.

The rearrangement joins TRBV6-2 or TRBV6-3 to TRBJ2-1; 8 bases are a match to TRBD2. CDR3 length equals 16 residues. Germline trimming cut 6 bases from V and 7 bases from J; bases unmatched to any gene: 14. Germline V gene sequence: CDR1 MNHEY, CDR2 SVGEGT. CDR3 amino acids: CASSRLGSGSVNEQFF. The CDR3, as DNA: TGTGCCAGCAGCCGCCTTGGGAGCGGGAGTGTAAATGAGCAGTTCTTC.

V is TRBV7-2 and J is TRBJ2-3, with TRBD1 matching over 8 bases. V trimming: 5 bases; J trimming: 2 bases; junction bases outside the gene matches: 6. This CDR3 region has 15 residues. Germline V lookup: CDR1 SGHTA, CDR2 FQGNSA. CDR3 amino acids: CASSAAGQDTDTQYF. DNA of the CDR3: TGTGCCAGCAGCGCGGCGGGACAGGACACAGATACGCAGTATTTT.

V usage is TRBV25-1 and J usage is TRBJ1-2; possible D gene TRBD1, 6 bases. The germline V and J ends were trimmed by 1 base and 10 bases, with 10 bases remaining between them. Per germline, CDR1 MGHDK and CDR2 SYGVNS. This CDR3 spans 12 amino acids. CDR3 bases: TGTGCCAGCAGTGAATTTGGGGGCTACTACACCTTC. Its translation is CASSEFGGYYTF.

The V gene is TRBV6-5, the J gene TRBJ1-3; no clear D gene. V dropped 4 bases and J dropped 3 bases, with 16 bases sitting between them. Looked up from germline, CDR1 is MNHEY and CDR2 is SVGAGI. The CDR3 covers 16 residues. This chain's CDR3 is CASSSTRRGLGNTIYF. In DNA, the CDR3 is TGTGCCAGCAGTTCAACCCGACGGGGTCTTGGAAACACCATATATTTT.

This clone turned up a few times. The genes are TRBV27 and TRBJ2-1; possibly TRBD2 for D (5 bases). CDR3 length: 14 residues. V shed 2 bases and J shed 7 bases, with 12 bases lying between them. Germline CDR1 reads MNHEY; CDR2 reads SMNVEV (reference sequence). CDR3 bases: TGTGCCAGCAGTTTAAGCGGCGACTTTAATGAGCAGTTCTTC. It yields the protein CASSLSGDFNEQFF.

This clone was detected only a few times. V and J are TRBV24-1 and TRBJ1-5; no firm D call. The V gene's germline CDR1 is KGHDR and CDR2 SFDVKD. The germline V and J ends were trimmed by 5 bases and 1 base, with 8 bases remaining between them. The CDR3 covers 14 residues. CDR3 in DNA: TGTGCCACCAGTGTCCCGGGGAGCAATCAGCCCCAGCATTTT. Translation: CATSVPGSNQPQHF.

The gene calls are TRBV7-2 and TRBJ2-3, with TRBD1 as a possible D gene (6 bases). There are 16 residues in the CDR3. With 5 bases removed from V and 0 bases from J, the gap between germline ends came to 15 bases. From germline, CDR1 is SGHTA and CDR2 FQGNSA. The CDR3 nucleotides read TGTGCCAGCAGCCTACCTAGGGACACTAGCACAGATACGCAGTATTTT. Residues: CASSLPRDTSTDTQYF.

This clone occurred a few times. This sequence joins TRBV19 and TRBJ1-2; no clear D. Germline V gene sequence: CDR1 LNHDA, CDR2 SQIVND (reference sequence). V gave up 3 bases and J gave up 4 bases, with 9 bases separating them. This CDR3 region has 13 residues. CDR3 sequence reads: CASSMKSSYGYTF. CDR3 DNA sequence: TGTGCCAGTAGTATGAAGTCGAGCTATGGCTACACCTTC. The full variable domain, in which reference TRBV19 and TRBJ1-2 provide the parts outside the CDR3, is DGGITQSPKYLFRKEGQNVTLSCEQNLNHDAMYWYRQDPGQGLRLIYYSQIVNDFQKGDIAEGYSVSREKKESFPLTVTSAQKNPTAFYLCASSMKSSYGYTFGSGTRLTVV.

The chain joins TRBV4-3 to TRBJ1-3; perhaps TRBD1 as D (5 bases). This CDR3 is 17 amino acids long. The ends were cut back, 3 bases at V and 4 bases at J, with 19 bases in the middle. Germline assignment: CDR1 LGHNA and CDR2 YSLEER. The CDR3 DNA sequence: TGCGCCAGCAGCCATAGGCAGACAGTCACCCAGGGAAACACCATATATTTT. Its translation is CASSHRQTVTQGNTIYF.

The V and J genes are TRBV4-3 and TRBJ2-7, with a tentative D call TRBD1 (6 bases). Germline loops: CDR1 LGHNA, CDR2 YSLEER. The CDR3 is 15 residues long. V was clipped by 2 bases and J by 3 bases, with 14 bases between them. The CDR3: CASSQKQGSSYEQYV. The CDR3, as DNA: TGCGCCAGCAGCCAAAAACAGGGTTCTAGCTACGAGCAGTACGTC.

CDR3: CASSLSRTGVGYTF. The CDR3 nucleotides are TGTGCCAGCAGCTTGTCTCGGACAGGGGTGGGCTACACCTTC. The chain combines TRBV5-4 with TRBJ1-2; 9 nucleotides line up with TRBD1. V lost 1 base, J lost 8 bases, and 6 bases stayed unmatched. Germline V gene sequence: CDR1 SGHNT, CDR2 YYREEE (reference sequence). CDR3 length equals 14 residues.

The chain has TRBV11-2 and TRBJ2-3; 10 positions match TRBD2. After removal of 4 bases from V and 0 bases from J, the junction contained 7 bases not matched to a gene. Germline V gene sequence: CDR1 SGHAT, CDR2 FQNNGV. The CDR3 is 17 residues long. In DNA, the CDR3 is TGTGCCAGCAGCTCCGGCTTACTAGCGGGGAGCACAGATACGCAGTATTTT. It translates to CASSSGLLAGSTDTQYF. Variable domain in full (rest from reference TRBV11-2 and TRBJ2-3): EAGVAQSPRYKIIEKRQSVAFWCNPISGHATLYWYQQILGQGPKLLIQFQNNGVVDDSQLPKDRFSAERLKGVDSTLKIQPAKLEDSAVYLCASSSGLLAGSTDTQYFGPGTRLTVL.

This clone was recorded once. This sequence joins TRBV18 and TRBJ2-7, with 12 bases aligning to TRBD1. V trimming: 3 bases; J trimming: 7 bases; junction bases outside the gene matches: 10. CDR1 and CDR2 (germline): KGHSH, LQKENI. CDR3 length: 16 amino acids. Written as DNA, the CDR3 is TGTGCCAGCTCACCGCGAGGGACAGGGGGCGCGGGGGAGCAGTACGTC. Its translation is CASSPRGTGGAGEQYV.

This clone occurred a few times. V gene TRBV29-1 combines with J gene TRBJ1-5, with 10 bases lining up with TRBD1. V trimming: 6 bases; J trimming: 0 bases; junction bases outside the gene matches: 2. Germline CDR1 SQVTM, CDR2 ANQGSEA. The CDR3 runs to 14 residues. The CDR3 spells CSVGTGDSNQPQHF. The DNA of the CDR3 is TGCAGCGTCGGGACAGGGGATAGCAATCAGCCCCAGCATTTT.

The chain couples TRBV6-5 to TRBJ2-2; D might be TRBD1 (5 bases). The length of the CDR3 is 14 residues. Per the germline V gene, CDR1 is MNHEY and CDR2 is SVGAGI. Trimming pared 2 bases from V and 6 bases from J, leaving 10 bases between. In nucleotides, the CDR3 is TGTGCCAGCAGTTACGGGGCGGCCTCCGGGGAGCTGTTTTTT. Protein product: CASSYGAASGELFF.

CDR3 region: CSVRRGGTGELFF. The CDR3, as DNA: TGCAGCGTTCGTAGAGGGGGCACCGGGGAGCTGTTTTTT. The gene calls are TRBV29-1 and TRBJ2-2; D is perhaps TRBD1 (6 bases). This CDR3 has 13 residues. Germline lookup yields CDR1 SQVTM and CDR2 ANQGSEA. Trimming removed 5 bases at V and 4 bases at J, with 11 bases between.

This chain links TRBV7-2 with TRBJ2-7; TRBD2 matches 9 bases. The CDR3 length is 14 residues. Germline V gene lookup returns CDR1 SGHTA and CDR2 FQGNSA. V was clipped by 2 bases and J by 6 bases; unmatched bases: 5. In DNA form, the CDR3 reads TGTGCCAGCAGCTTAATAGCGGGAGTGAGCGAGCAGTACGTC. It specifies CASSLIAGVSEQYV.

The sample holds one count of this clone. V usage is TRBV14 and J usage is TRBJ1-2; tentatively, D is TRBD1 (6 bases). Germline lookup yields CDR1 SGHDN and CDR2 FVKESK. The V gene lost 2 bases and the J gene lost 4 bases, with 11 bases spanning the gap. There are 14 residues in the CDR3. CDR3 coding DNA: TGTGCCAGCAGCCAAACAGGGATCTTCTATGGCTACACCTTC. It is translated as CASSQTGIFYGYTF.

The V and J genes are TRBV7-9 and TRBJ2-3; 8 positions agree with TRBD2. Trimming took 5 bases from V and 2 from J; bases not matched to a gene: 12. Germline assignment: CDR1 SEHNR and CDR2 FQNEAQ (reference sequence). The CDR3 is made up of 17 amino acids. CDR3 coding DNA: TGTGCCAGCAGCCCCGGGGGGGCTAGCGTAATCACAGATACGCAGTATTTT. Protein sequence: CASSPGGASVITDTQYF.

V gene TRBV6-5 combines with J gene TRBJ2-1; 10 positions match TRBD2. Trimming took 6 bases from V and 8 from J; bases not matched to a gene: 10. The CDR3 contains 15 residues. Germline loops: CDR1 MNHEY, CDR2 SVGAGI. The CDR3: CASSRRTSGGDEQFF. Written as DNA, the CDR3 is TGTGCCAGCAGCCGCCGGACTAGCGGAGGGGATGAGCAGTTCTTC.